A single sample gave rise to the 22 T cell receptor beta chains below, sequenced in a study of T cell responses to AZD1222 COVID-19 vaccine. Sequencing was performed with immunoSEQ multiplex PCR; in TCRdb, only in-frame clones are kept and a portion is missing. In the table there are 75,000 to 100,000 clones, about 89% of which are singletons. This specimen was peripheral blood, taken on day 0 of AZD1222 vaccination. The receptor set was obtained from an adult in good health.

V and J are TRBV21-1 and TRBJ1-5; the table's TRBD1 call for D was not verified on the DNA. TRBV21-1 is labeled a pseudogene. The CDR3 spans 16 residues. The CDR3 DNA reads TGTGCCAGCAGCAAACCTCGGGACAGGTTTAATCAGCCCCAGCATTTT. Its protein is CASSKPRDRFNQPQHF.

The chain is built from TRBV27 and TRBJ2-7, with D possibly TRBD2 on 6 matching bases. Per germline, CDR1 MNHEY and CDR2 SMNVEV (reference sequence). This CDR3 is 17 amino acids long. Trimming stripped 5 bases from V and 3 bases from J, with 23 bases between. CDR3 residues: CASSLYPGSLRDYEQYF. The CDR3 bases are TGTGCCAGCAGTCTATACCCGGGATCATTGCGGGACTACGAGCAGTACTTC.

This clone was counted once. CDR3 DNA: TGTGCCAGCAGTTATGGGACAATCACTGAAGCTTTCTTT. Protein sequence: CASSYGTITEAFF. The chain links TRBV6-2 or TRBV6-3 to TRBJ1-1, with TRBD1 as a possible D gene (6 bases). Germline CDR1 MNHEY, CDR2 SVGEGT. The CDR3 spans 13 residues. With 3 bases removed from V and 4 bases from J, the gap between germline ends came to 9 bases.

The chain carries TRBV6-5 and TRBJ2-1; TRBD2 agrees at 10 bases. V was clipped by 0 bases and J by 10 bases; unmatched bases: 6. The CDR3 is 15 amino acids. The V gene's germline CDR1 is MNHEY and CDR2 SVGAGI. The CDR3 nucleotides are TGTGCCAGCAGTTACTCCAGCGGGGGGGCAGGGGAGCAGTTCTTC. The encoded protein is CASSYSSGGAGEQFF.

The CDR3 here is CASSALSDYGYTF. CDR3 sequence (DNA): TGTGCCAGCAGCGCCCTCTCAGACTATGGCTACACCTTC. The rearrangement links TRBV7-2 to TRBJ1-2, with no clear D. V gave up 5 bases and J gave up 3 bases, with 10 bases separating them. The CDR3 runs to 13 residues. Germline CDR1 SGHTA, CDR2 FQGNSA.

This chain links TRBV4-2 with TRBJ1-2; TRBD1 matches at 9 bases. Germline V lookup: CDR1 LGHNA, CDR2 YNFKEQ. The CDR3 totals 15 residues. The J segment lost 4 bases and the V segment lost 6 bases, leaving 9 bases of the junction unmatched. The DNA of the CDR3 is TGTGCCAGCAGACCAAGACAGGGGGATATCTATGGCTACACCTTC. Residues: CASRPRQGDIYGYTF.

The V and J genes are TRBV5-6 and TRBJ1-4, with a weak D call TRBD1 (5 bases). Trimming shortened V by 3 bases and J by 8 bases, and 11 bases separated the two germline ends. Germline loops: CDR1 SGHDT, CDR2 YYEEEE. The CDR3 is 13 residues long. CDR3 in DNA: TGTGCCAGCAGCTCAGGTTGGGGGGAAAAACTGTTTTTT. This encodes CASSSGWGEKLFF.

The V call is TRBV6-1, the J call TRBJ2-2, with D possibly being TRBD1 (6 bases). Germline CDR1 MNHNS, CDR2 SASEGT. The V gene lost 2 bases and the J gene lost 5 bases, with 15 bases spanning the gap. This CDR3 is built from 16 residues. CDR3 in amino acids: CASSELQGRGTGELFF. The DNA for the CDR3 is TGTGCCAGCAGTGAACTCCAGGGCAGGGGAACCGGGGAGCTGTTTTTT.

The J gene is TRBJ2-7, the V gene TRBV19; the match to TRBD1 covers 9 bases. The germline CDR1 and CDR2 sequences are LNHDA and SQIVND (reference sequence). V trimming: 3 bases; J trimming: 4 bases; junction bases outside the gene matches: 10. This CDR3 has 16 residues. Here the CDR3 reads CASSMAPGQGNYEQYF. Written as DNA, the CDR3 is TGTGCCAGTAGTATGGCCCCGGGACAGGGAAATTACGAGCAGTACTTC.

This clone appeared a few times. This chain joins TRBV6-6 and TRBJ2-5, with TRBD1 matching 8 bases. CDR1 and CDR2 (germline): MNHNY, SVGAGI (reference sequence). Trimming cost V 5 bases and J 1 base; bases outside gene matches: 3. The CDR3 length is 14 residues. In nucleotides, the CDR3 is TGTGCCAGCAGTCGCGGACAGGGCCAAGAGACCCAGTACTTC. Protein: CASSRGQGQETQYF.

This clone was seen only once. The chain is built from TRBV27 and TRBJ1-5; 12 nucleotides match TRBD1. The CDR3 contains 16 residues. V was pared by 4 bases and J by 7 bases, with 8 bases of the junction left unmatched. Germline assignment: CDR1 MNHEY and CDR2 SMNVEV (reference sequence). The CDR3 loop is CASSSLGTGGGQPQHF. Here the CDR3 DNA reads TGTGCCAGCAGTTCACTGGGGACAGGGGGCGGGCAGCCCCAGCATTTT.

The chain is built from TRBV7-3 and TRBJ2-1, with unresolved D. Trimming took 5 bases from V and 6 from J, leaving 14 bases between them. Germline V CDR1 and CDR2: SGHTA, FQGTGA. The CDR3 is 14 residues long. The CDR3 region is CASSPFTTLNEQFF. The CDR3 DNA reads TGTGCCAGCAGCCCCTTTACTACCCTCAATGAGCAGTTCTTC.

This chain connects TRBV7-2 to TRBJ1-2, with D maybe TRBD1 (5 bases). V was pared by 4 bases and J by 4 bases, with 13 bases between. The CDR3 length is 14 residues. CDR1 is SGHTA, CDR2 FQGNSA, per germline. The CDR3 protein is CASSSSSGAYGYTF. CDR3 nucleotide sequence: TGTGCCAGCAGCTCCTCAAGTGGGGCCTATGGCTACACCTTC. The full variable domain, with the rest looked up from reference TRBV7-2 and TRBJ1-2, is GAGVSQSPSNKVTEKGKDVELRCDPISGHTALYWYRQSLGQGLEFLIYFQGNSAPDKSGLPSDRFSAERTGGSVSTLTIQRTQQEDSAVYLCASSSSSGAYGYTFGSGTRLTVV.

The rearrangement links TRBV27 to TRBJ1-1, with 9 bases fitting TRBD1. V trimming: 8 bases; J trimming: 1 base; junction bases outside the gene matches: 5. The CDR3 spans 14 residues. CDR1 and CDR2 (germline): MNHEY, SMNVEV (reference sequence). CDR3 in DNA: TGTGCCAGCGGCAGGGACAGGGAGAACACTGAAGCTTTCTTT. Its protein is CASGRDRENTEAFF.

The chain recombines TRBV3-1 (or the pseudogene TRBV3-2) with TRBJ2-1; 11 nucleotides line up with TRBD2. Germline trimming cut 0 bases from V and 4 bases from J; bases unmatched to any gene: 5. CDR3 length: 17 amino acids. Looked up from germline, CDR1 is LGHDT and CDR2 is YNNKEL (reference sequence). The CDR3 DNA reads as TGTGCCAGCAGCCAAGACTGGGGACTAGCGGTATACAATGAGCAGTTCTTC. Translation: CASSQDWGLAVYNEQFF.

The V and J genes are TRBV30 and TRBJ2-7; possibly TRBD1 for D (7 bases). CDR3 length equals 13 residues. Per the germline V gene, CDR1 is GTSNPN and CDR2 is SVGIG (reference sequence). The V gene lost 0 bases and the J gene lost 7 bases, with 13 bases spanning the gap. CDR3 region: CAWSVLQGREQYF. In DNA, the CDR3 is TGTGCCTGGAGTGTATTACAGGGGAGGGAGCAGTACTTC. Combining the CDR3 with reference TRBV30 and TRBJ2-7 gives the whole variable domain SQTIHQWPATLVQPVGSPLSLECTVEGTSNPNLYWYRQAAGRGLQLLFYSVGIGQISSEVPQNLSASRPQDRQFILSSKKLLLSDSGFYLCAWSVLQGREQYFGPGTRLTVT.

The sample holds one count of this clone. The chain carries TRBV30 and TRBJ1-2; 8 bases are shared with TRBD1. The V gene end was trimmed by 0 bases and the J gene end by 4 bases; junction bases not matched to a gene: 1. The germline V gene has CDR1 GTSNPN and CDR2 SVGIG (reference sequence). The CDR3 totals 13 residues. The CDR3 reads CAWSVQGGYGYTF. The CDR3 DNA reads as TGTGCCTGGAGTGTACAGGGGGGCTATGGCTACACCTTC.

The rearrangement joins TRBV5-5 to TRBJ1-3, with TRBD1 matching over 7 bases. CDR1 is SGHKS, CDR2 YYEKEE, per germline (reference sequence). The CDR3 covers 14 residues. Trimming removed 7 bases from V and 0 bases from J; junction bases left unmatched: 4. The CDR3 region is CASQDRPSGNTIYF. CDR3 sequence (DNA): TGTGCCAGCCAGGACAGGCCCTCTGGAAACACCATATATTTT.

The CDR3 reads CASTTANTEAFF. In DNA, the CDR3 is TGTGCCAGCACGACAGCGAACACTGAAGCTTTCTTT. The chain combines TRBV6-5 with TRBJ1-1; tentative D call: TRBD1 (5 bases). Germline-derived CDR1 and CDR2 are MNHEY and SVGAGI. The CDR3 spans 12 residues. Trimming stripped 7 bases from V and 1 base from J, with 7 bases between.

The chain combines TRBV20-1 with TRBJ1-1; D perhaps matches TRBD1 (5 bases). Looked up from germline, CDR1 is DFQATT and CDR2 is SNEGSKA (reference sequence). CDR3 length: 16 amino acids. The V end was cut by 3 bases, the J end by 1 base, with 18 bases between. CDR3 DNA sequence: TGCAGTGCTAGTATCTTTCGGGCAGGGCGGAACACTGAAGCTTTCTTT. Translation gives CSASIFRAGRNTEAFF.

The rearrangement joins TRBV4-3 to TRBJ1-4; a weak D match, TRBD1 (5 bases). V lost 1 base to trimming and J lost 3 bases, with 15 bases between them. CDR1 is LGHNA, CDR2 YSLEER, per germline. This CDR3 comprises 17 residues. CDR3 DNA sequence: TGCGCCAGCAGCCAAGTCTTCGGCCAGGGCTCTAATGAAAAACTGTTTTTT. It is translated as CASSQVFGQGSNEKLFF.

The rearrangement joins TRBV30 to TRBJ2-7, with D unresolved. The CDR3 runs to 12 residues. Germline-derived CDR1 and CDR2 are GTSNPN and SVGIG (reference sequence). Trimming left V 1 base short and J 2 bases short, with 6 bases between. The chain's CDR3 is CAWSGLPYEQYF. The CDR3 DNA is TGTGCCTGGAGTGGGTTGCCCTACGAGCAGTACTTC.